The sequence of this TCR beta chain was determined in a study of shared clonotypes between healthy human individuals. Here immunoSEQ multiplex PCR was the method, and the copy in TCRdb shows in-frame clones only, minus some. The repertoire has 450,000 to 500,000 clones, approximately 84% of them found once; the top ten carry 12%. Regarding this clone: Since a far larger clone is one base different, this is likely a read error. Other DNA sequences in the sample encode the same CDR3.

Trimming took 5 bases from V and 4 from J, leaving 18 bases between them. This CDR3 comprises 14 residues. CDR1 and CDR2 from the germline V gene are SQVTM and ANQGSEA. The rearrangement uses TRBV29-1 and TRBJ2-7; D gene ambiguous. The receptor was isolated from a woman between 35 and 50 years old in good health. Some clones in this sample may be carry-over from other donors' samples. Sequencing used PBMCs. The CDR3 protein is CSVRSVQKSYEQYF. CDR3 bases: TGCAGCGTTCGATCGGTTCAGAAATCATACGAGCAGTACTTC.